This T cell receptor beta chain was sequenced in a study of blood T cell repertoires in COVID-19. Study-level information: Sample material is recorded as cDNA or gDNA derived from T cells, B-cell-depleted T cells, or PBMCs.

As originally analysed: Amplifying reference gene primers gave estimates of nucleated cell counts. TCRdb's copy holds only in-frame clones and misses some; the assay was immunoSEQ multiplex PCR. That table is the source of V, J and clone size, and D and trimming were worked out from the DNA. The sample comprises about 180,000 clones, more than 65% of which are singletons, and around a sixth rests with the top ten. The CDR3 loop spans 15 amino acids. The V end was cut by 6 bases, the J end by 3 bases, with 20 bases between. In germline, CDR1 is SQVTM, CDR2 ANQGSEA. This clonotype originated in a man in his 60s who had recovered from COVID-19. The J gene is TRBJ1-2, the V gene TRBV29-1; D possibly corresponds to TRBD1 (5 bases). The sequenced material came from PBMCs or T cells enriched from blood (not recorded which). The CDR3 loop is CSVHLRGGGDYGYTF. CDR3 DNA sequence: TGCAGCGTCCACCTCCGGGGCGGAGGGGACTATGGCTACACCTTC.